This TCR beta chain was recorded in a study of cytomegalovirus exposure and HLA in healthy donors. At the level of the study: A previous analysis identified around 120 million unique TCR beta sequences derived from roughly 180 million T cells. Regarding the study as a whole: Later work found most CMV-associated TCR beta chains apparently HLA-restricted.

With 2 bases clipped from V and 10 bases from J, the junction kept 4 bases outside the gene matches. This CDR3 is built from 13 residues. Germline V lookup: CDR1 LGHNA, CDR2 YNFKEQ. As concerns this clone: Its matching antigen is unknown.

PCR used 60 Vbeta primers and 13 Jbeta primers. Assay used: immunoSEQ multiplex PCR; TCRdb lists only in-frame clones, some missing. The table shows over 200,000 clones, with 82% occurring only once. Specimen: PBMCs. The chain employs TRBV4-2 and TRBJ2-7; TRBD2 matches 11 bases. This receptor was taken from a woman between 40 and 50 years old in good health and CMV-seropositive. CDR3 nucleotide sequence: TGTGCCAGCAGCCAATTAGCGGGGGGGCAACAGTACTTC. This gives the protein CASSQLAGGQQYF.